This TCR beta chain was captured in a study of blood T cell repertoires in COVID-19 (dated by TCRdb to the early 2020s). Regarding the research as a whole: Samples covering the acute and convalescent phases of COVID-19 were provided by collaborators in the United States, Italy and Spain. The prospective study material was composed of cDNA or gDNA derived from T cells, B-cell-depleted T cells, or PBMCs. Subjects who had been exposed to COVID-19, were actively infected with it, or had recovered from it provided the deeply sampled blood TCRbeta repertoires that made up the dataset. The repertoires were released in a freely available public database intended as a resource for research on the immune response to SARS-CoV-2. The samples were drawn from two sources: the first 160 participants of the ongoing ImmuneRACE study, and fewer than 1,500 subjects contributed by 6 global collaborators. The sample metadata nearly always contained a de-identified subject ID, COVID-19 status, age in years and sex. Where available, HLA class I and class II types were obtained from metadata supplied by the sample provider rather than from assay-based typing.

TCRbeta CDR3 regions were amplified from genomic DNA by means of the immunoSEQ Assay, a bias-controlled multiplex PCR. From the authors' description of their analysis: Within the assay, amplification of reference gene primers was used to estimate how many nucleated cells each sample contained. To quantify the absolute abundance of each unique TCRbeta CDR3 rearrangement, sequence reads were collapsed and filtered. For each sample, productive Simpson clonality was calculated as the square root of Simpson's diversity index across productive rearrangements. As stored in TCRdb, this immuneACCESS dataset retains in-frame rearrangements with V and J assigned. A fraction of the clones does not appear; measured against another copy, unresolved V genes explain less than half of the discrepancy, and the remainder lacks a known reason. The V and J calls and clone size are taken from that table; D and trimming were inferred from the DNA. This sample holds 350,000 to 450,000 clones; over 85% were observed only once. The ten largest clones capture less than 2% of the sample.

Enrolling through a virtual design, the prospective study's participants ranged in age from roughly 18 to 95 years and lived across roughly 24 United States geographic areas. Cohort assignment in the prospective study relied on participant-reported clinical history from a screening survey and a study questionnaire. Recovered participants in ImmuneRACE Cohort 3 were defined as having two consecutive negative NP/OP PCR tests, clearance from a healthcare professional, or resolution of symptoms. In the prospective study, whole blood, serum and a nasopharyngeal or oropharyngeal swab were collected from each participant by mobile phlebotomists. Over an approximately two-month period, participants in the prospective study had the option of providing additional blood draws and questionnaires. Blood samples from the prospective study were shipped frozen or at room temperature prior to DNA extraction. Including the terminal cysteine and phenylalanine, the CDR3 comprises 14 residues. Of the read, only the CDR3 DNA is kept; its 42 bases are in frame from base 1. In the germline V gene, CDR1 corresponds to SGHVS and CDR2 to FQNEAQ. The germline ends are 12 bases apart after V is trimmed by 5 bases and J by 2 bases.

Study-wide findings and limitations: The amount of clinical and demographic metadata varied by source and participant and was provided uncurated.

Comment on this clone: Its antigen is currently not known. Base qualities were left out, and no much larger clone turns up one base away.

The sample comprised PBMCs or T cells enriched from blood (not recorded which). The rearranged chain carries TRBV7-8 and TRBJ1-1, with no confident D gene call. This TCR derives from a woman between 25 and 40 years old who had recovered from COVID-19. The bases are TGTGCCAGCAGCCCGCTAACCATTAACACTGAAGCTTTCTTT. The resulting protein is CASSPLTINTEAFF.